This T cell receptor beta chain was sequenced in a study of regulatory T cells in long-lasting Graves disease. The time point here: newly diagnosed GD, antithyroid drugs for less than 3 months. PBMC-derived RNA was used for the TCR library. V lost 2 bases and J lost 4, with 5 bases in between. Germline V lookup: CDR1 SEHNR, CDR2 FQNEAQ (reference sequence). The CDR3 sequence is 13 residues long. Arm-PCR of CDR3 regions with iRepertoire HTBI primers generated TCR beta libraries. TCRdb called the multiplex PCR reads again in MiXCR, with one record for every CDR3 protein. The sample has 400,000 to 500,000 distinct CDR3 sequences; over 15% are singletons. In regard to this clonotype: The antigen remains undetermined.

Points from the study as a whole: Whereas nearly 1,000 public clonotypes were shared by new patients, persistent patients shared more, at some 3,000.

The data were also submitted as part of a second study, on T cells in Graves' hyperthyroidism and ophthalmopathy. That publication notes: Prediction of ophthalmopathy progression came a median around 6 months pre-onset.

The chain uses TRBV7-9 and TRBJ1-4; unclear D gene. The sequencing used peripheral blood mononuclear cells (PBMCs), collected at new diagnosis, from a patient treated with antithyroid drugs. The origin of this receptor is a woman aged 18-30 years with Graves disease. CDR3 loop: CASSLQINEKLFF. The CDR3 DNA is TGTGCCAGCAGCTTACAGATTAATGAAAAACTGTTTTTT.